These 32 T cell receptor beta chains were sequenced from one sample in a study of blood T cell repertoires in COVID-19. Repertoires were generated with immunoSEQ multiplex PCR, while TCRdb's copy carries only in-frame clones and drops some. The sample gives hundreds of thousands of clones, 85% to 90% of which show up once; around 1.8% is in the top ten. The specimen was PBMCs or T cells enriched from blood (not recorded which). These receptors were collected from a man aged 40-49 years who had recovered from COVID-19.

The chain has TRBV28 and TRBJ2-1; D possibly corresponds to TRBD2 (5 bases). CDR3 length: 13 residues. Germline values: CDR1 MDHEN, CDR2 SYDVKM. The V end lost 7 bases, the J end lost 7 bases, and 14 bases lay between the germline ends. The CDR3 here is CASTSMGVNEQFF. The CDR3 DNA sequence: TGTGCCAGCACATCCATGGGAGTTAATGAGCAGTTCTTC.

This rearrangement joins TRBV18 to TRBJ1-2, with 7 bases identical to TRBD1. With 2 bases clipped from V and 3 bases from J, the junction kept 6 bases outside the gene matches. CDR1 is KGHSH and CDR2 is LQKENI in the germline V gene. The CDR3 length is 15 residues. The CDR3 sequence: CASSPETGIYYGYTF. CDR3 DNA sequence: TGTGCCAGCTCACCAGAGACAGGGATCTACTATGGCTACACCTTC.

The chain has TRBV15 and TRBJ1-2; weak D call: TRBD1 (6 bases). CDR1 is LNHNV, CDR2 YYDKDF, per germline (reference sequence). Trimming left V 5 bases short and J 4 bases short, with 17 bases between. The CDR3 spans 15 residues. CDR3 sequence (DNA): TGTGCCACCAGCGGAGGGAGGGGGGGAGGCTATGGCTACACCTTC. This gives the protein CATSGGRGGGYGYTF.

The CDR3 loop is CASSLRDRGENTGELFF. The CDR3 DNA reads as TGTGCCAGCTCACTCCGGGACAGGGGGGAGAACACCGGGGAGCTGTTTTTT. The V gene is TRBV18, the J gene TRBJ2-2, with 11 bases matching TRBD1. J lost 1 base, V lost 4 bases, and 5 bases had no gene match. CDR1 KGHSH and CDR2 LQKENI come from the germline V gene. The CDR3 contains 17 residues.

This chain uses TRBV10-1 with TRBJ2-1, with D possibly TRBD2 on 6 matching bases. The CDR3 runs 15 residues. Germline assignment: CDR1 WNHNN and CDR2 SYGVQD (reference sequence). V gave up 6 bases and J gave up 3 bases, with 15 bases separating them. The CDR3 is CASRVLPGVYNEQFF. The CDR3 nucleotides read TGCGCCAGCAGGGTCCTACCGGGGGTCTACAATGAGCAGTTCTTC.

This clone was detected only once. The genes are TRBV30 and TRBJ1-2, with 7 bases fitting TRBD1. The J segment lost 5 bases and the V segment lost 3 bases, leaving 6 bases of the junction unmatched. Germline assignment: CDR1 GTSNPN and CDR2 SVGIG (reference sequence). The CDR3 length is 13 residues. The CDR3 protein is CAWSRDSSYGYTF. As DNA, the CDR3 is TGTGCCTGGAGCCGGGACAGCTCATATGGCTACACCTTC.

This chain uses TRBV9 with TRBJ2-3; D is perhaps TRBD1 (6 bases). The CDR3 length is 17 residues. The V end lost 0 bases, the J end lost 5 bases, and 19 bases lay between the germline ends. Germline V gives CDR1 SGDLS, CDR2 YYNGEE. The CDR3, as DNA: TGTGCCAGCAGCGTAGGTAGCAGGGGAATCCGGGGAGATACGCAGTATTTT. Translation: CASSVGSRGIRGDTQYF.

This chain connects TRBV4-3 to TRBJ1-5, with TRBD1 identical over 7 bases. This CDR3 spans 14 amino acids. V lost 4 bases to trimming and J lost 7 bases; unmatched junction nucleotides: 7. Germline lookup yields CDR1 LGHNA and CDR2 YSLEER. Here the CDR3 DNA reads TGCGCCAGCAGCCGAGGGACAGCGTGGCAGCCCCAGCATTTT. Amino acids: CASSRGTAWQPQHF.

The chain employs TRBV28 and TRBJ1-1; the match to TRBD1 covers 7 bases. CDR1 and CDR2 from the germline V gene are MDHEN and SYDVKM. The length of the CDR3 is 12 residues. Unmatched junction bases numbered 2, after V lost 5 bases and J lost 5 bases. CDR3 sequence reads: CASSIQGTEAFF. The CDR3 DNA reads TGTGCCAGCAGTATACAGGGGACTGAAGCTTTCTTT.

To note about this clone: Other DNA sequences in the same sample also yield this CDR3. V and J are TRBV19 and TRBJ2-7; 7 positions agree with TRBD1. The V and J ends lost 5 bases and 3 bases, in that order; junction bases with no gene match: 7. This CDR3 region has 14 residues. Per the germline V gene, CDR1 is LNHDA and CDR2 is SQIVND (reference sequence). CDR3 bases: TGTGCCAGTAGTTGGAGCCGGGACAGCTACGAGCAGTACTTC. It encodes CASSWSRDSYEQYF. The whole variable domain, remainder taken from reference TRBV19 and TRBJ2-7, is DGGITQSPKYLFRKEGQNVTLSCEQNLNHDAMYWYRQDPGQGLRLIYYSQIVNDFQKGDIAEGYSVSREKKESFPLTVTSAQKNPTAFYLCASSWSRDSYEQYFGPGTRLTVT.

V is TRBV7-3 and J is TRBJ2-2, with 9 bases identical to TRBD1. CDR1 SGHTA and CDR2 FQGTGA come from the germline V gene. The CDR3 is made up of 15 amino acids. J lost 4 bases, V lost 5 bases, and 5 bases had no gene match. CDR3 loop: CASSLGQGTTGELFF. CDR3 DNA: TGTGCCAGCAGCCTTGGACAGGGGACCACCGGGGAGCTGTTTTTT.

This rearrangement joins TRBV28 to TRBJ2-1; D is perhaps TRBD2 (6 bases). The CDR3 is 15 residues long. Germline V gene lookup returns CDR1 MDHEN and CDR2 SYDVKM. With 4 bases removed from V and 7 bases from J, the gap between germline ends came to 17 bases. CDR3 sequence (DNA): TGTGCCAGCAGTTCGGCTAGCGCCAATTCAAATGAGCAGTTCTTC. Protein: CASSSASANSNEQFF.

This chain connects TRBV7-2 to TRBJ2-5, with a tentative D call TRBD2 (7 bases). V was clipped by 1 base and J by 5 bases, with 17 bases between them. This CDR3 contains 16 residues. CDR1 and CDR2 (germline): SGHTA, FQGNSA. As DNA, the CDR3 is TGTGCCAGCAGCTTAGGATTCTCGCGGGGGCCGGAGACCCAGTACTTC. It is translated as CASSLGFSRGPETQYF.

The CDR3 DNA reads as TGTGCCAGCAGTAGAGGACTAGCGGAGTTCTTC. It encodes CASSRGLAEFF. V gene TRBV2 combines with J gene TRBJ2-1, with 10 bases identical to TRBD2. Germline V gives CDR1 SNHLY, CDR2 FYNNEI. Trimming cost V 5 bases and J 14 bases; bases outside gene matches: 3. The CDR3 has 11 amino acids.

The genes are TRBV5-1 and TRBJ2-3; no definite D call. The germline V and J ends were trimmed by 4 bases and 0 bases, with 6 bases remaining between them. CDR1 SGHRS and CDR2 YFSETQ come from the germline V gene. The CDR3 covers 13 residues. The CDR3 loop is CASSPQSTDTQYF. DNA for the CDR3: TGCGCCAGCAGCCCTCAGAGCACAGATACGCAGTATTTT.

The DNA of the CDR3 is TGTGCCAGCAGTCTGGCGGGGGGCGGGTCAGGCACAGATACGCAGTATTTT. Protein product: CASSLAGGGSGTDTQYF. V gene TRBV7-9 combines with J gene TRBJ2-3; 8 bases align to TRBD2. Germline V gene lookup returns CDR1 SEHNR and CDR2 FQNEAQ (reference sequence). Germline trimming cut 6 bases from V and 1 base from J; bases unmatched to any gene: 12. The CDR3 has 17 residues.

The rearrangement uses TRBV6-5 and TRBJ2-7, with D unresolved. From germline, CDR1 is MNHEY and CDR2 SVGAGI. Trimming left V 0 bases short and J 5 bases short, with 8 bases between. The CDR3 extends over 13 amino acids. CDR3 sequence: CASSYSRLDEQYF. The CDR3 region has the DNA TGTGCCAGCAGTTACTCCCGGTTGGACGAGCAGTACTTC.

The gene calls are TRBV7-9 and TRBJ2-2; possibly TRBD1 for D (5 bases). Trimming pared 1 base from V and 4 bases from J, leaving 19 bases between. The length of the CDR3 is 18 residues. The germline V gene encodes CDR1 SEHNR and CDR2 FQNEAQ (reference sequence). The CDR3 region is CASSLVVDKSGGTGELFF. CDR3 nucleotide sequence: TGTGCCAGCAGCTTAGTGGTGGACAAGAGTGGTGGCACCGGGGAGCTGTTTTTT. The entire variable domain, with the rest obtained from reference TRBV7-9 and TRBJ2-2, is as follows: DTGVSQNPRHKITKRGQNVTFRCDPISEHNRLYWYRQTLGQGPEFLTYFQNEAQLEKSRLLSDRFSAERPKGSFSTLEIQRTEQGDSAMYLCASSLVVDKSGGTGELFFGEGSRLTVL.

The gene calls are TRBV9 and TRBJ2-1; 8 nucleotides match TRBD1. Trimming removed 9 bases from V and 7 bases from J; junction bases left unmatched: 9. This CDR3 has 13 amino acids. Per germline, CDR1 SGDLS and CDR2 YYNGEE. CDR3 DNA sequence: TGTGCCACAAAAGGACAGGGTGAGAATGAGCAGTTCTTC. This gives the protein CATKGQGENEQFF.

The chain links TRBV7-2 to TRBJ1-4; D uncertain. V lost 1 base and J 2 bases, leaving 5 bases between the germline ends. Per germline, CDR1 SGHTA and CDR2 FQGNSA. The CDR3 is made up of 14 amino acids. Written as DNA, the CDR3 is TGTGCCAGCAGCTTAGACGGTACTAATGAAAAACTGTTTTTT. Its protein product is CASSLDGTNEKLFF.

This chain links TRBV3-1 (or the pseudogene TRBV3-2) with TRBJ2-7, with 13 bases identical to TRBD2. Germline V lookup: CDR1 LGHDT, CDR2 YNNKEL (reference sequence). The CDR3 length is 16 residues. The junction had 3 bases not matched to a gene; V was cut back by 0 bases and J by 4 bases. The CDR3 DNA follows: TGTGCCAGCAGCCAAGATGGGGGACTAGCGGGGTACGAGCAGTACTTC. It translates to CASSQDGGLAGYEQYF.

The V and J genes are TRBV28 and TRBJ2-1; maybe TRBD1 (6 bases). V gave up 10 bases and J gave up 0 bases, with 10 bases separating them. CDR3 length equals 13 residues. Germline V gene data show CDR1 as MDHEN and CDR2 as SYDVKM. In DNA, the CDR3 is TGTGCCACTCAACAGGGCTCCTACAATGAGCAGTTCTTC. It is translated as CATQQGSYNEQFF.

This clone was seen only once. This chain connects TRBV7-9 to TRBJ2-5, with 8 bases identical to TRBD1. V lost 6 bases and J lost 5; bases outside the gene matches: 11. Germline V gene sequence: CDR1 SEHNR, CDR2 FQNEAQ (reference sequence). The CDR3 extends over 15 amino acids. CDR3 residues: CASSPGQGGFETQYF. CDR3 nucleotide sequence: TGTGCCAGCAGTCCCGGACAGGGTGGATTCGAGACCCAGTACTTC.

The rearrangement joins TRBV19 to TRBJ1-1; 9 bases fit TRBD1. This CDR3 is 15 amino acids long. Germline trimming cut 4 bases from V and 4 bases from J; bases unmatched to any gene: 7. Germline V gene data show CDR1 as LNHDA and CDR2 as SQIVND (reference sequence). This CDR3 is CASSNRGRSSTEAFF. The CDR3 DNA reads as TGTGCCAGTAGTAACAGGGGGCGGTCGTCCACTGAAGCTTTCTTT.

The genes are TRBV5-1 and TRBJ2-1; 8 bases match TRBD2. The CDR3 is 15 residues long. From germline, CDR1 is SGHRS and CDR2 YFSETQ. J lost 2 bases, V lost 4 bases, and 5 bases had no gene match. CDR3 bases: TGCGCCAGCAGCGCGGGACTAGAGGCCTACAATGAGCAGTTCTTC. Its protein is CASSAGLEAYNEQFF. Full variable domain (remainder filled in from reference TRBV5-1 and TRBJ2-1): KAGVTQTPRYLIKTRGQQVTLSCSPISGHRSVSWYQQTPGQGLQFLFEYFSETQRNKGNFPGRFSGRQFSNSRSEMNVSTLELGDSALYLCASSAGLEAYNEQFFGPGTRLTVL.

The chain employs TRBV14 and TRBJ2-3; 8 nucleotides agree with TRBD2. The CDR3 covers 16 residues. J was trimmed by 0 bases and V by 7 bases; bases with no gene match: 9. From germline, CDR1 is SGHDN and CDR2 FVKESK. DNA for the CDR3: TGTGCCAGCAATTTCGGGGCGGGAGGCAGCACAGATACGCAGTATTTT. Its translation is CASNFGAGGSTDTQYF.

The chain uses TRBV20-1 and TRBJ2-3; D perhaps matches TRBD2 (5 bases). Germline V CDR1 and CDR2: DFQATT, SNEGSKA (reference sequence). The CDR3 spans 11 residues. The chain's CDR3 is CSGVSTDTQYF. In nucleotides, the CDR3 is TGCAGCGGGGTTAGCACAGATACGCAGTATTTT.

The J gene is TRBJ2-1, the V gene TRBV7-2; 9 nucleotides line up with TRBD2. The CDR3 length is 14 residues. The V and J ends lost 6 bases and 8 bases, in that order; junction bases with no gene match: 8. CDR1 and CDR2 from the germline V gene are SGHTA and FQGNSA. Here the CDR3 reads CASRSGLAFDEQFF. CDR3 DNA: TGTGCCAGCAGGTCTGGACTAGCGTTCGATGAGCAGTTCTTC.

The rearrangement uses TRBV7-2 and TRBJ1-2, with 8 bases lining up with TRBD1. With 5 bases clipped from V and 2 bases from J, the junction kept 4 bases outside the gene matches. Per germline, CDR1 SGHTA and CDR2 FQGNSA. The CDR3 has 14 residues. The CDR3 DNA is TGTGCCAGCAGCCTACAGGGGGACAACTATGGCTACACCTTC. Protein sequence: CASSLQGDNYGYTF. Filled out from reference TRBV7-2 and TRBJ1-2, the complete variable domain reads GAGVSQSPSNKVTEKGKDVELRCDPISGHTALYWYRQSLGQGLEFLIYFQGNSAPDKSGLPSDRFSAERTGGSVSTLTIQRTQQEDSAVYLCASSLQGDNYGYTFGSGTRLTVV.

The chain employs TRBV5-1 and TRBJ2-7; maybe TRBD1 (6 bases). The CDR3 consists of 14 residues. The germline V gene encodes CDR1 SGHRS and CDR2 YFSETQ. Trimming pared 3 bases from V and 6 bases from J, leaving 16 bases between. CDR3 DNA: TGCGCCAGCAGCTACAGGGATCGAGTCCCCGAGCAGTACTTC. This translates into CASSYRDRVPEQYF.

This chain links TRBV27 with TRBJ1-4, with TRBD1 identical over 7 bases. V lost 5 bases, J lost 8 bases, and 14 bases stayed unmatched. The CDR3 loop spans 16 amino acids. The germline V gene encodes CDR1 MNHEY and CDR2 SMNVEV (reference sequence). The CDR3 loop reads CASSGTTEGAGEKLFF. DNA of the CDR3: TGTGCCAGCAGTGGAACGACGGAGGGGGCGGGGGAAAAACTGTTTTTT.

The CDR3 sequence: CASSLTLAENTGELFF. For the CDR3, the DNA is TGCGCCAGCAGCTTAACACTAGCGGAGAACACCGGGGAGCTGTTTTTT. The chain has TRBV5-1 and TRBJ2-2; 8 bases line up with TRBD2. CDR3 length: 16 amino acids. The trim removed 2 bases at V and 1 base at J, leaving 4 bases unmatched. Per the germline V gene, CDR1 is SGHRS and CDR2 is YFSETQ.